A selection of T cell receptor beta chains follows, all from one sample in a study of T-cell reconstitution after alpha-beta-depleted transplantation in children. Using its own MiXCR run on the PCR reads, TCRdb lists one record per CDR3 protein. The profile shows roughly 120,000 distinct CDR3 sequences, around 23% of them singletons. The sequencing used PBMCs, mostly from graft donor cells, collected 180 days after TCRalphabeta/CD19-depleted stem cell transplant. The receptor set was obtained from a male patient between 2 and 15 years old who had a stem cell transplant for chronic granulomatous disease, so the T cells may come from the graft donor. Each CDR3 is given with its conserved first and last residue. The D gene is left open where the match is weak. Rows give clone size only sometimes, using once, few, many, or a class for an expanded clone.

clone size | J gene | D gene | V gene | CDR3 length | CDR3 protein | CDR3 DNA
many | TRBJ2-2 | TRBD1 | TRBV20-1 | 17 | CSATTGAPVAITGELFF | TGCAGTGCTACGACAGGGGCGCCCGTCGCCATCACCGGGGAGCTGTTTTTT
many | TRBJ2-4 | NA | TRBV20-1 | 10 | CSASKNIQYF | TGCAGTGCGAGTAAAAACATTCAGTACTTC
many | TRBJ2-3 | TRBD2 | TRBV7-2 | 15 | CASSFTSGGTDTQYF | TGTGCCAGCAGCTTTACTAGCGGGGGGACAGATACGCAGTATTTT
NA | TRBJ2-3 | NA | TRBV15 | 16 | CATSRGAGASTDTQYF | TGTGCCACCAGCAGAGGGGCGGGGGCCAGCACAGATACGCAGTATTTT
many | TRBJ1-2 | NA | TRBV7-8 | 14 | CASSVEGRKGGYTF | TGTGCCAGCAGCGTGGAGGGGCGTAAGGGTGGCTACACCTTC
few | TRBJ2-5 | NA | TRBV12-3/TRBV12-4 | 13 | CASRSGVIETQYF | TGTGCCAGTAGATCGGGAGTGATCGAGACCCAGTACTTC
NA | TRBJ2-5 | NA | TRBV5-1 | 13 | CASKLAAQETQYF | TGCGCCAGCAAACTTGCAGCACAAGAGACCCAGTACTTC
NA | TRBJ2-1 | NA | TRBV20-1 | 17 | CSARDHSGGAAYNEQFF | TGCAGTGCTAGAGATCACAGCGGCGGGGCCGCCTACAATGAGCAGTTCTTC
few | TRBJ2-7 | TRBD1 | TRBV20-1 | 13 | CSASPGQNYEQYF | TGCAGTGCTTCCCCGGGACAGAACTACGAGCAGTACTTC
many | TRBJ2-3 | TRBD2 | TRBV28 | 16 | CASSRLAGTSTDTQYF | TGTGCCAGCAGTCGACTAGCGGGAACTAGCACAGATACGCAGTATTTT
NA | TRBJ2-1 | NA | TRBV29-1 | 11 | CSVAEYNEQFF | TGCAGCGTAGCTGAATACAATGAGCAGTTCTTC
few | TRBJ2-1 | TRBD2 | TRBV27 | 19 | CASSLSFLSLAGAYNEQFF | TGTGCCAGCAGTTTATCCTTTCTCTCCCTAGCGGGAGCTTACAATGAGCAGTTCTTC
NA | TRBJ2-1 | NA | TRBV15 | 14 | CATRTGLVGNEQFF | TGTGCCACCAGGACAGGACTAGTGGGCAATGAGCAGTTCTTC
NA | TRBJ2-1 | TRBD2 | TRBV5-6 | 17 | CASSLFGLAGGYNEQFF | TGTGCCAGCAGCTTGTTTGGGCTAGCGGGGGGCTACAATGAGCAGTTCTTC
many | TRBJ2-1 | NA | TRBV5-8 | 15 | CASSLRTVTYNEQFF | TGTGCCAGCAGCCTCAGGACGGTAACCTACAATGAGCAGTTCTTC
NA | TRBJ1-4 | NA | TRBV20-1 | 14 | CSASGARENEKLFF | TGCAGTGCTAGTGGGGCCCGAGAAAATGAAAAACTGTTTTTT
many | TRBJ2-7 | NA | TRBV21-1 | 16 | CASSKARASGRYEQYF | TGTGCCAGCAGCAAAGCGCGGGCTAGCGGGAGATACGAGCAGTACTTC
NA | TRBJ1-5 | NA | TRBV15 | 15 | CATSRDQGGNQPQHF | TGTGCCACCAGCAGAGATCAGGGAGGCAATCAGCCCCAGCATTTT
many | TRBJ2-7 | NA | TRBV28 | 17 | CASRPPDDPEKPYEQYF | TGTGCCAGCAGGCCCCCGGATGATCCAGAAAAGCCCTACGAGCAGTACTTC
few | TRBJ2-5 | NA | TRBV15 | 14 | CATSRAGTQEIQYF | TGTGCCACCAGCAGAGCCGGGACTCAAGAGATCCAGTACTTC
many | TRBJ1-2 | NA | TRBV5-8 | 13 | CASSLVGDYGYTF | TGTGCCAGCAGCTTGGTGGGGGACTATGGCTACACCTTC
NA | TRBJ2-5 | TRBD1 | TRBV7-6 | 15 | CASSRARGLRETQYF | TGTGCCAGCAGCCGAGCCAGGGGGCTCCGAGAGACCCAGTACTTC
many | TRBJ1-2 | NA | TRBV29-1 | 13 | CSVASGTTGGYTF | TGCAGCGTGGCCTCGGGGACGACGGGTGGCTACACCTTC
few | TRBJ2-7 | NA | TRBV9 | 15 | CASSVDGGGGYEQYF | TGTGCCAGCAGCGTAGATGGGGGAGGTGGCTACGAGCAGTACTTC
few | TRBJ2-7 | TRBD1 | TRBV4-1 | 15 | CASSPEDRASYEQYF | TGCGCCAGCAGCCCCGAGGACAGGGCTTCCTACGAGCAGTACTTC
NA | TRBJ2-1 | NA | TRBV12-3/TRBV12-4 | 13 | CASSLGSRVGQFF | TGTGCCAGCAGTTTAGGGAGCAGGGTAGGACAGTTCTTC
few | TRBJ1-1 | TRBD1 | TRBV29-1 | 14 | CSVESGTGNTEAFF | TGCAGCGTTGAAAGCGGGACAGGGAACACTGAAGCTTTCTTT
NA | TRBJ2-1 | TRBD2 | TRBV5-1 | 16 | CASSLEGPGGSNEQFF | TGCGCCAGCAGCTTGGAAGGTCCGGGAGGGAGCAATGAGCAGTTCTTC
few | TRBJ2-7 | NA | TRBV12-3/TRBV12-4 | 13 | CASRSDATYEQYF | TGTGCCAGCAGATCGGACGCTACCTACGAGCAGTACTTC
NA | TRBJ2-7 | TRBD2 | TRBV7-2 | 16 | CASSLVLAGNSYEQYF | TGTGCCAGCAGCTTAGTACTAGCGGGGAACTCCTACGAGCAGTACTTC
many | TRBJ2-3 | TRBD2 | TRBV12-3/TRBV12-4 | 15 | CASRDTSGRTDTQYF | TGTGCCAGCAGGGATACTAGCGGTCGCACAGATACGCAGTATTTT
many | TRBJ2-2 | TRBD1 | TRBV27 | 15 | CASSKWDRGTGELFF | TGTGCCAGCAGTAAGTGGGACAGAGGCACCGGGGAGCTGTTTTTT
NA | TRBJ1-3 | TRBD1 | TRBV20-1 | 17 | CSAPGTGDIFSGNTIYF | TGCAGTGCTCCCGGGACAGGTGATATCTTCTCTGGAAACACCATATATTTT
NA | TRBJ2-1 | NA | TRBV20-1 | 15 | CSARRRHRGNNEQFF | TGCAGTGCTAGGCGTAGGCACCGCGGAAATAACGAGCAGTTCTTC
few | TRBJ1-4 | NA | TRBV4-2 | 13 | CASSQQGNEKLFF | TGTGCCAGCAGCCAACAGGGAAATGAAAAACTGTTTTTT
many | TRBJ2-1 | TRBD2 | TRBV5-1 | 16 | CASSLVAGVSYNEQFF | TGCGCCAGCAGCTTGGTAGCGGGAGTCTCCTACAATGAGCAGTTCTTC
few | TRBJ2-6 | NA | TRBV7-2 | 17 | CASSFGGLISGANVLTF | TGTGCCAGCAGCTTTGGGGGCCTAATCTCTGGGGCCAACGTCCTGACTTTC
NA | TRBJ2-5 | NA | TRBV18 | 14 | CASSRQQGHETQYF | TGTGCCAGCTCCCGCCAGCAGGGGCACGAGACCCAGTACTTC
few | TRBJ2-1 | NA | TRBV10-3 | 12 | CAISESGQKQFF | TGTGCCATCAGTGAGTCAGGACAGAAGCAGTTCTTC
many | TRBJ2-1 | TRBD2 | TRBV4-3 | 17 | CASSQDPAGGTYNEQFF | TGCGCCAGCAGCCAAGACCCGGCGGGGGGGACATACAATGAGCAGTTCTTC
NA | TRBJ1-5 | NA | TRBV4-2 | 16 | CASSPRDIWGNQPQHF | TGTGCCAGCAGCCCAAGGGACATCTGGGGCAATCAGCCCCAGCATTTT
many | TRBJ1-6 | TRBD1 | TRBV7-9 | 15 | CASSSAQGAGSPLHF | TGTGCCAGCAGCTCGGCCCAGGGGGCCGGGTCACCCCTCCACTTT
NA | TRBJ1-1 | NA | TRBV20-1 | 14 | CSARVGDSNTEAFF | TGCAGTGCTAGAGTTGGGGACTCGAACACTGAAGCTTTCTTT